This record looks at one T cell receptor (beta chain) sequence and its context. This clone was seen more than once but under ten times. No antigen is known for it. No clone much larger than this one lies a single base away; base qualities are absent. Participants in the prospective study were aged about 18 to 89 years, lived in approximately 26 United States geographic areas, and enrolled through a virtual design. In the prospective study, participants were assigned to cohorts based on the clinical history participants reported in a screening survey and a study questionnaire. A participant counted as exposed if, within 2 weeks of entering the study, that participant had been in contact with someone who had a PCR-confirmed or clinician-diagnosed COVID-19 case. Each participant in the prospective study had whole blood, serum and a nasopharyngeal or oropharyngeal swab collected by mobile phlebotomists. Additional blood draws and questionnaires over an approximately two-month period could optionally be provided by prospective study participants. Before DNA extraction, prospective study blood samples were shipped either frozen or at room temperature.

TCRbeta CDR3 regions were amplified from genomic DNA by means of the immunoSEQ Assay, a bias-controlled multiplex PCR. The paper's data handling went like this. Nucleated cell counts per sample were estimated from amplification of reference gene primers within the assay. Sequence reads were collapsed and filtered to measure the absolute abundance of every unique TCRbeta CDR3 rearrangement. Productive Simpson clonality was computed per sample as the square root of Simpson's diversity index over productive rearrangements. This immuneACCESS table, as held by TCRdb, lists in-frame sequences with V and J called but not all clones. Of the missing ones, under half trace to an unresolved V gene in checked studies; the others have no known cause. V and J calls and clone size are those listed in that table; D and trimming were worked out from the DNA. This sample has about 260,000 clones in its table, and approximately 88% of those were observed once. The leading ten clones occupy 3% to 3.5% of the sample.

The source of the sample is a study of blood T cell repertoires in COVID-19 (dated by TCRdb to the early 2020s). The study in broad terms: The collaborator samples originated in the United States, Italy and Spain and spanned the acute and convalescent phases of COVID-19. The material from the prospective study consisted of cDNA or gDNA derived from T cells, B-cell-depleted T cells, or PBMCs. Subjects who had been exposed to COVID-19, were actively infected with it, or had recovered from it provided the deeply sampled blood TCRbeta repertoires that made up the dataset. The repertoires were released in a freely available public database meant as a resource for research on the immune response to SARS-CoV-2. Samples came from the ongoing ImmuneRACE study (first 160 participants) plus 1,254 subjects from 6 global collaborators. Sample metadata almost always included a de-identified subject ID, COVID-19 status, age in years and sex. HLA class I and class II types, where available, came from metadata supplied by the sample provider rather than from assay-based typing. The investigation overall reported the following: How much clinical and demographic metadata was included differed by source and by participant, and the metadata was provided uncurated.

Reading the germline V gene gives CDR1 SQVTM and CDR2 ANQGSEA. V trim: 7 bases; J trim: 6 bases; unmatched bases: 9. The CDR3 starts with the cysteine, ends with the phenylalanine, and has 14 residues. The DNA shown is the 42-base CDR3, in frame from base 1. The sequence links TRBV29-1 to TRBJ2-2, with 9 middle bases fitting TRBD1. The TCR comes from a woman aged 40 to 55 who had been exposed to COVID-19. The sample consisted of PBMCs or T cells enriched from blood (not recorded which). The sequence in DNA is TGCAGCGCTAGTCCCGGGACAGGGTCCGGGGAGCTGTTTTTT. It codes for CSASPGTGSGELFF.